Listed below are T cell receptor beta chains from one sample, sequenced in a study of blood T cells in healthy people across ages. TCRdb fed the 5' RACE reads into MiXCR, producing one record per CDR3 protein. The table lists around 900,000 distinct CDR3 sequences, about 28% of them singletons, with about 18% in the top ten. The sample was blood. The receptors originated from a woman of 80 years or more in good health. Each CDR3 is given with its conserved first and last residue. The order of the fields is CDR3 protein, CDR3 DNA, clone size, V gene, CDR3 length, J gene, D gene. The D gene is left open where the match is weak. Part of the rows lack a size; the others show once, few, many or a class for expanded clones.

CASSPGLGAEAKNIQYF	TGTGCCAGCTCACCCGGGCTAGGGGCCGAAGCCAAAAACATTCAGTACTTC	many	TRBV18	17	TRBJ2-4	.
CASKFGGANEQFF	TGTGCCTCCAAGTTCGGGGGGGCCAATGAGCAGTTCTTC	many	TRBV7-2	13	TRBJ2-1	TRBD2
CASRGGGDTQYF	TGTGCCAGCAGGGGGGGCGGGGATACGCAGTATTTT	many	TRBV6-5	12	TRBJ2-3	.
CANSFRRTGAYGQYF	TGTGCCAACAGCTTTCGTCGGACAGGAGCCTACGGGCAGTACTTC	.	TRBV5-4	15	TRBJ2-4	TRBD1
CVTSRRDTRTDTQYF	TGTGTCACCAGCAGACGGGACACACGCACAGATACGCAGTATTTT	once	TRBV15	15	TRBJ2-3	.
CASSSDRALNTEAFF	TGTGCCAGCAGTTCCGACAGGGCCTTGAACACTGAAGCTTTCTTT	few	TRBV6-6	15	TRBJ1-1	TRBD1
CASSQAGNPNTGELFF	TGTGCCAGCAGCCAGGCCGGGAACCCGAACACCGGGGAGCTGTTTTTT	.	TRBV3-1	16	TRBJ2-2	.
CASRSALNNGQFF	TGTGCCAGCAGGAGCGCCTTGAACAATGGGCAGTTCTTC	few	TRBV7-9	13	TRBJ2-1	.
CASSSGGWEDQPQHF	TGTGCCAGCAGCTCCGGGGGTTGGGAGGATCAGCCCCAGCATTTT	.	TRBV11-2	15	TRBJ1-5	.
CASSFAEAFF	TGTGCCAGCAGCTTCGCTGAAGCTTTCTTT	few	TRBV7-9	10	TRBJ1-1	.
CASSWRAGGAPDTQYF	TGTGCCAGCAGCTGGAGAGCGGGGGGGGCGCCAGATACGCAGTATTTT	many	TRBV7-2	16	TRBJ2-3	TRBD2
CASSLGFFSYEQYF	TGTGCCAGCAGCTTGGGGTTTTTCTCCTACGAGCAGTACTTC	many	TRBV5-5	14	TRBJ2-7	.
CASSLTGTGLSEAFF	TGTGCCAGCAGTTTAACCGGGACAGGTCTTTCTGAAGCTTTCTTT	.	TRBV6-5	15	TRBJ1-1	TRBD1
CASSLGNLAGADEQYF	TGTGCCAGCAGCTTAGGTAATCTAGCGGGGGCGGATGAGCAGTACTTC	.	TRBV11-3	16	TRBJ2-7	TRBD2
CASSDKETQYF	TGCGCCAGCAGCGATAAAGAGACCCAGTACTTC	.	TRBV5-1	11	TRBJ2-5	.
CASSQSGTAQETQYF	TGTGCCAGCAGCCAATCCGGGACGGCCCAAGAGACCCAGTACTTC	.	TRBV7-2	15	TRBJ2-5	.
CASSLGPVTYNEQYF	TGTGCCAGCAGCCTTGGACCCGTCACCTACAATGAGCAGTACTTC	few	TRBV3-1	15	TRBJ2-7	.
CASSFRTGSHEQYF	TGCGCCAGCAGCTTTAGGACAGGGAGTCACGAGCAGTACTTC	many	TRBV5-1	14	TRBJ2-7	TRBD1
CSARARTGALYGYTF	TGCAGTGCTAGAGCTCGTACCGGGGCCCTTTATGGCTACACCTTC	many	TRBV20-1	15	TRBJ1-2	.
CASRSRGPSYGYTF	TGTGCCAGCAGGTCCAGGGGGCCGAGCTATGGCTACACCTTC	.	TRBV7-9	14	TRBJ1-2	TRBD1
CASSYGGAESYEQYF	TGTGCCAGCAGTTACGGAGGGGCTGAATCCTACGAGCAGTACTTC	many	TRBV6-2/TRBV6-3	15	TRBJ2-7	.
CASSIRGLAEYNEQFF	TGTGCCAGCAGTATACGGGGACTAGCGGAGTACAATGAGCAGTTCTTC	.	TRBV7-2	16	TRBJ2-1	TRBD2
CASSFYRELGETQYF	TGTGCCAGCAGCTTCTACAGGGAATTGGGGGAGACCCAGTACTTC	.	TRBV7-2	15	TRBJ2-5	.
CSATQAGWNYGYTF	TGCAGTGCTACCCAGGCAGGGTGGAACTATGGCTACACCTTC	.	TRBV20-1	14	TRBJ1-2	.
CASSQDTSGGLGTTQYF	TGTGCCAGCAGCCAAGATACTAGCGGGGGCTTGGGGACGACCCAGTACTTC	.	TRBV4-2	17	TRBJ2-5	TRBD2
CASSYRGNIQYF	TGTGCCAGCAGCTATAGGGGTAACATTCAGTACTTC	many	TRBV7-9	12	TRBJ2-4	.
CASSPDSHQSTDTQYF	TGTGCCAGCTCACCGGACTCCCACCAAAGCACAGATACGCAGTATTTT	.	TRBV18	16	TRBJ2-3	.
CASSSGLGTATNEKLFF	TGCGCCAGCAGCTCGGGCCTCGGGACAGCAACTAATGAAAAACTGTTTTTT	.	TRBV5-1	17	TRBJ1-4	TRBD1
CSARDRGAWETQYF	TGCAGTGCTAGAGACAGGGGAGCATGGGAGACCCAGTACTTC	few	TRBV20-1	14	TRBJ2-5	.
CASRPGARGDTQYF	TGTGCCAGCAGACCGGGAGCGCGGGGAGATACGCAGTATTTT	.	TRBV12-3/TRBV12-4	14	TRBJ2-3	.
CSATTRRGGTGRETQYF	TGCAGCGCAACCACGAGGAGAGGGGGAACGGGGCGTGAGACCCAGTACTTC	many	TRBV29-1	17	TRBJ2-5	.
CASSLDIELFF	TGTGCCAGCAGTTTGGACATCGAGCTGTTTTTT	few	TRBV6-2/TRBV6-3	11	TRBJ1-4	.
CASSRGHTDTQYF	TGTGCCAGCAGTCGAGGGCACACAGATACGCAGTATTTT	.	TRBV7-2	13	TRBJ2-3	.
CASSLVGLVIGETQYF	TGTGCCAGCAGCTTAGTAGGGCTAGTAATTGGGGAGACCCAGTACTTC	many	TRBV7-8	16	TRBJ2-5	.
CASSQSGVIYEQYF	TGTGCCAGCAGCCAGTCTGGGGTCATCTACGAGCAGTACTTC	many	TRBV14	14	TRBJ2-7	.
CASSSTRTGYGYTF	TGTGCCAGCAGTAGCACGCGGACAGGGTATGGCTACACCTTC	many	TRBV6-5	14	TRBJ1-2	TRBD1
CASSQGSGHPGYTF	TGTGCCAGCAGTCAAGGGTCGGGACACCCCGGCTACACCTTC	many	TRBV7-9	14	TRBJ1-2	.